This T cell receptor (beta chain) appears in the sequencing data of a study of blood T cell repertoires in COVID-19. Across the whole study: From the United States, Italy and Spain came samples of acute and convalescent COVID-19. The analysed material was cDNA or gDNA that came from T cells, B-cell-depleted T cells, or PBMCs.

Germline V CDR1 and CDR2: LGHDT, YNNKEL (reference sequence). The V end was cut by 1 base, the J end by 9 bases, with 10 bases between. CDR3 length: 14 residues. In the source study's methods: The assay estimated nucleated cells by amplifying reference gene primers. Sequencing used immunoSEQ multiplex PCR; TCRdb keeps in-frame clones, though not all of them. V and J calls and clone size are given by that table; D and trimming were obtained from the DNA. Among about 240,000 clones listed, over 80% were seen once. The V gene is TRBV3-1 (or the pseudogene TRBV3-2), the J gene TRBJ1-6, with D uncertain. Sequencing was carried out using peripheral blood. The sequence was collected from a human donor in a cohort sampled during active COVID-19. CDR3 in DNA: TGTGCCAGCAGCCAAGGGAGAGAGAGTTCACCCCTCCACTTT. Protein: CASSQGRESSPLHF.